This TCR beta chain is drawn from a study of a mutant IDH1 vaccine in newly diagnosed glioma. About the research overall: The therapy given earlier, which was standard therapy, consisted of radiotherapy, temozolomide, or both, and most of the patients received both.

Germline V CDR1 and CDR2: GTSNPN, SVGIG (reference sequence). V lost 2 bases and J lost 5, with 12 bases in between. The CDR3 runs 13 residues. Time point noted: week 35, safety follow-up. The content of each vaccine dose was 300 ug of mutant IDH1 20-mer peptide, and topical imiquimod accompanied it. In weeks 1, 3, 5, 7, 11, 15, 19 and 23, patients were vaccinated. A remark on this clone: The antigen remains unidentified.

Sequencing was performed with immunoSEQ multiplex PCR; in TCRdb, only in-frame clones are kept and a portion is missing. The profile shows about 64,000 clones, roughly 74% of them singletons. The TCR comes from a man over 45 with glioma. This chain connects TRBV30 to TRBJ1-1; unclear D gene. The material was PBMCs, obtained from a glioma patient whose treatment included an IDH1 peptide vaccine. The CDR3: CAWSYDYGTEAFF. CDR3 DNA sequence: TGTGCCTGGAGTTACGACTATGGGACTGAAGCTTTCTTT.